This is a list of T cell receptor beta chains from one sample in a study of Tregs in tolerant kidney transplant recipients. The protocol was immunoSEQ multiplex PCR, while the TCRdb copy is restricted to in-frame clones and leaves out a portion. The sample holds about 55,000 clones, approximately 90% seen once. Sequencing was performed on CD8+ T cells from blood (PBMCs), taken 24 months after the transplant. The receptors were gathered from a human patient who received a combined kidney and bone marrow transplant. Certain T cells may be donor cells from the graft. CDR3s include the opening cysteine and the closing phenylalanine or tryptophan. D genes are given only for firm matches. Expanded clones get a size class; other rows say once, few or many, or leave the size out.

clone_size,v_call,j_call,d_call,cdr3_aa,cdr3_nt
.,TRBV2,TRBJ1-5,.,CASSGSGLNQPQHF,TGTGCCAGCAGTGGGAGCGGCCTCAATCAGCCCCAGCATTTT
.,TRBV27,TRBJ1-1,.,CASKFGQGSTEAFF,TGTGCCAGCAAATTCGGGCAGGGTTCCACTGAAGCTTTCTTT
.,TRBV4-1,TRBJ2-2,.,CASSSQTPWGFTGELFF,TGCGCCAGCAGCTCTCAGACGCCGTGGGGCTTCACCGGGGAGCTGTTTTTT
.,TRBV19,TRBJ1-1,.,CATRQANTEAFF,TGTGCCACCAGACAGGCAAACACTGAAGCTTTCTTT
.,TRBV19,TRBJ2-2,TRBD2,CASSIAQRGSGELFF,TGTGCCAGTAGTATAGCCCAGCGGGGGAGCGGGGAGCTGTTTTTT
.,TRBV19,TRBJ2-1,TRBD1,CASSPRDREWLNNEQFF,TGTGCCAGTAGTCCCCGGGACAGGGAATGGCTCAACAATGAGCAGTTCTTC
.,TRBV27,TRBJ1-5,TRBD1,CASSLAAGGNQPQHF,TGTGCCAGCAGTTTAGCGGCAGGGGGGAATCAGCCCCAGCATTTT
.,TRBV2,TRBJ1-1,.,CASSIEPLEAFF,TGTGCCAGCAGTATAGAACCACTGGAAGCTTTCTTT
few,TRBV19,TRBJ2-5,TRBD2,CASSILAGKKETQYF,TGTGCCAGTAGTATCCTAGCGGGAAAAAAAGAGACCCAGTACTTC
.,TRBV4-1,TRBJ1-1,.,CASSWTSETEAFF,TGCGCCAGCAGCTGGACTTCGGAGACTGAAGCTTTCTTT
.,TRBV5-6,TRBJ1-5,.,CASSLGQQVPNQPQHF,TGTGCCAGCAGCTTAGGACAACAGGTTCCCAATCAGCCCCAGCATTTT
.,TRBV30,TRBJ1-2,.,CAWGQPKGGYTF,TGTGCCTGGGGACAGCCCAAGGGCGGCTACACCTTC
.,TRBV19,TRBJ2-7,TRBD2,CASSSPSGSLNEQYF,TGTGCCAGTAGTAGTCCTAGCGGGAGTCTAAACGAGCAGTACTTC
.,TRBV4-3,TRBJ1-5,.,CASSHPGVGLNQPQHF,TGCGCCAGCAGCCATCCCGGGGTGGGGTTGAATCAGCCCCAGCATTTT
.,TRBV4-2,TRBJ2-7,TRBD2,CASSLTREVRNEQYF,TGTGCCAGCAGCCTCACCCGGGAGGTCCGGAACGAGCAGTACTTC
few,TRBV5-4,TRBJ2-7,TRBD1,CASSLGRGPGYEQYF,TGTGCCAGCAGCTTGGGCAGGGGGCCAGGATACGAGCAGTACTTC
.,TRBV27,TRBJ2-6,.,CASSLIRGSSGANVLTF,TGTGCCAGCAGTTTAATTCGCGGAAGCTCTGGGGCCAACGTCCTGACTTTC
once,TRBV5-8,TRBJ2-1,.,CASSLGQEQFF,TGTGCCAGCAGCTTGGGACAAGAGCAGTTCTTC
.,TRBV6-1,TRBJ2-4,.,CASSEPTIAKNIQYF,TGTGCCAGCAGTGAACCGACAATAGCCAAAAACATTCAGTACTTC
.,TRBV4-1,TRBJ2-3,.,CASSQDITDTQYF,TGCGCCAGCAGCCAAGACATCACAGATACGCAGTATTTT
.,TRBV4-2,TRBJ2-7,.,CASSQAPQGGGYEQYF,TGTGCCAGCAGCCAAGCCCCCCAGGGGGGCGGTTACGAGCAGTACTTC
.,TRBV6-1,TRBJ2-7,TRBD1,CASSIYRGKYEQYF,TGTGCCAGCAGTATATACAGGGGAAAATACGAGCAGTACTTC
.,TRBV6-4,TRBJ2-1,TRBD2,CASSAQSGSGNGQFF,TGTGCCAGCAGTGCTCAAAGCGGGAGTGGCAATGGGCAGTTCTTC
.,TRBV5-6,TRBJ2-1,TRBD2,CASSLGGGLNNEQFF,TGTGCCAGCAGCTTGGGCGGGGGGCTCAACAATGAGCAGTTCTTC